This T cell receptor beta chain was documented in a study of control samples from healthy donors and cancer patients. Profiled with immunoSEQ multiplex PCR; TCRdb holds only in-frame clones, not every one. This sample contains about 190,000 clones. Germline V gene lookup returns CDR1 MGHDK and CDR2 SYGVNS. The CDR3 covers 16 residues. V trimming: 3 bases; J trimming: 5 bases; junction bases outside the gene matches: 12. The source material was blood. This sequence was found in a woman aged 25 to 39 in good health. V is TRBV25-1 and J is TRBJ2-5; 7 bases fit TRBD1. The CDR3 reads CASSDPRGGASETQYF. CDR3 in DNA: TGTGCCAGCAGTGACCCCAGAGGGGGCGCCTCGGAGACCCAGTACTTC.